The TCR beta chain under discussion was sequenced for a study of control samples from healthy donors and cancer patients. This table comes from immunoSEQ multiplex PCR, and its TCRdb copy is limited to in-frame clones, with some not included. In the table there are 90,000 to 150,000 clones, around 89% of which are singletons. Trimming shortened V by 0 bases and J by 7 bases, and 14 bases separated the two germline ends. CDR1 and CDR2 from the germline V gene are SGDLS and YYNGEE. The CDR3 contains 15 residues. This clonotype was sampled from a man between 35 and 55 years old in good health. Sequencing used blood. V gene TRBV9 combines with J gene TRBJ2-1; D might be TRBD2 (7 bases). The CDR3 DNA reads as TGTGCCAGCAGCGTAGGGGGGGGGCACGGGAATGAGCAGTTCTTC. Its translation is CASSVGGGHGNEQFF.